This paragraph covers one TCR beta chain sequence. Its antigen is undetermined. Per germline, CDR1 MNHNY and CDR2 SVGAGI (reference sequence). Germline trimming cut 0 bases from V and 0 bases from J; bases unmatched to any gene: 2. The CDR3 is 16 amino acids. The primer mix had 60 Vbeta and 13 Jbeta primers. The repertoire was sequenced with immunoSEQ multiplex PCR; TCRdb's copy has only in-frame clones and lacks some. The data hold about 150,000 clones, with roughly 80% observed a single time. This entry is derived from a study of cytomegalovirus exposure and HLA in healthy donors. Whole-study findings and limits: The later analysis indicated that the majority of CMV-associated TCR beta chains appeared HLA-restricted.

Sequencing was done on a sample of PBMCs. The chain has TRBV6-6 and TRBJ1-1, with 9 bases identical to TRBD1. This TCR was recovered from a man aged 18 to 29 in good health and CMV-seropositive. The CDR3 region has the DNA TGTGCCAGCAGTTACTCGGGACAGGGCTTGAACACTGAAGCTTTCTTT. Its protein product is CASSYSGQGLNTEAFF.